A single sample is the source of the 23 T cell receptor beta chains below, sequenced in a study of T cells in women clearing cervical HPV infection (dated by TCRdb to between 2017 and 2018). The library was made by the immunoSEQ multiplex PCR assay. Not all clones reach the TCRdb copy of this immuneACCESS table, which keeps in-frame sequences only. Checked studies attribute under half of the gap to unresolved V genes and leave the rest unexplained. The table for this sample lists some 30,000 clones. The top ten clones comprise around 16% of the sample. The specimen sequenced was blood buffy coat. These receptors came from a woman between 18 and 70 years old with a cervical HPV16 infection that either progressed to CIN3+ or cleared (not recorded which).

The part of the CDR3 DNA that was read is TGCGCCAGCAGCCAAGAACTAGCGGGAGGCACAGATACG. This gives the protein CASSQELAGGTDT. Given in full, the CDR3 is CASSQELAGGTDTQYF. This rearrangement joins TRBV4-1 to TRBJ2-3; 11 bases map to TRBD2. The observed sequence ends 3 residues before the CDR3 terminus, with the missing tail filled in from the germline J gene. CDR3 length: 16 residues. CDR1 is MGHRA and CDR2 is YSYEKL in the germline V gene. The junction had 0 bases not matched to a gene; V was cut back by 0 bases and J by 1 base.

About this clone: The sequenced fragment ends 3 residues before the CDR3 boundary, so the rest is inferred from the germline J gene. The chain employs TRBV5-1 and TRBJ2-5, with 8 bases that match TRBD1. Germline-derived CDR1 and CDR2 are SGHRS and YFSETQ. With V trimmed by 3 bases and J by 4 bases, 8 bases remained unmatched. This CDR3 spans 15 amino acids. The sequenced CDR3 bases are TGCGCCAGCAGCTCGGGACGAACAGGGGGAGAGACC. It yields the protein CASSSGRTGGET. The complete CDR3 sequence is CASSSGRTGGETQYF.

As to this clone: The CDR3 goes on 3 residues after the read ends, and that part is filled in from the germline J gene. The V gene is TRBV7-2, the J gene TRBJ2-1; 8 nucleotides align to TRBD2. Germline V gene data show CDR1 as SGHTA and CDR2 as FQGNSA. Losses at the gene ends were 5 bases for V and 0 bases for J; bases not matched to a gene: 3. The CDR3 runs 15 residues. CDR3 bases read: TGTGCCAGCAGCAAGAGCGGGAGCTCCTACAATGAG. Translating gives CASSKSGSSYNE. In full, the CDR3 is CASSKSGSSYNEQFF.

As to this clone: The read gets to within 3 residues of the CDR3 end, and the germline J gene fills in the rest. The V call is TRBV15, the J call TRBJ2-5, with a weak D call TRBD2 (5 bases). Germline V gives CDR1 LNHNV, CDR2 YYDKDF (reference sequence). With 0 bases removed from V and 4 bases from J, the gap between germline ends came to 15 bases. This CDR3 is built from 16 residues. The CDR3 is CATSRDPQRTGETQYF. CDR3 bases read: TGTGCCACCAGCAGAGACCCCCAGCGGACGGGAGAGACC. The entire variable domain, with the rest obtained from reference TRBV15 and TRBJ2-5, is as follows: DAMVIQNPRYQVTQFGKPVTLSCSQTLNHNVMYWYQQKSSQAPKLLFHYYDKDFNNEADTPDNFQSRRPNTSFCFLDIRSPGLGDTAMYLCATSRDPQRTGETQYFGPGTRLLVL.

On this clone itself: The read terminates 3 residues before the CDR3 end, so the remaining end is supplied by the germline J gene. This chain links TRBV30 with TRBJ2-1; the match to TRBD1 covers 8 bases. Germline V CDR1 and CDR2: GTSNPN, SVGIG (reference sequence). V lost 4 bases to trimming and J lost 2 bases; unmatched junction nucleotides: 10. This CDR3 comprises 16 residues. CDR3 sequence reads: CAWNRGESLAYNEQFF. The sequenced part of the CDR3 DNA is TGTGCCTGGAACAGGGGGGAATCGCTCGCCTACAATGAG.

Regarding this clone: Read coverage stops 3 residues before the CDR3 terminus; the germline J gene supplies the remainder. The chain recombines TRBV18 with TRBJ2-2; 9 nucleotides line up with TRBD1. J lost 2 bases, V lost 2 bases, and 3 bases had no gene match. CDR3 length: 16 amino acids. CDR1 and CDR2 (germline): KGHSH, LQKENI. The CDR3 loop is CASSPTTGGNTGELFF. Partial CDR3 DNA: TGTGCCAGCTCACCAACGACAGGGGGTAACACCGGGGAG.

Concerning this clone: The CDR3 end falls 3 residues outside the read, so it is completed with the germline J gene. The rearrangement joins TRBV29-1 to TRBJ2-7, with 12 bases aligning to TRBD2. J gave up 1 base and V 4 bases, and 2 bases lay outside the gene matches. The CDR3 has 14 amino acids. Per the germline V gene, CDR1 is SQVTM and CDR2 is ANQGSEA. The DNA read from the CDR3 is TGCAGCGTTGTAGGACTAGCGGGATCCTACGAG. Translating gives CSVVGLAGSYE. The whole CDR3 region reads CSVVGLAGSYEQYF.

Regarding this clone: The read terminates 3 residues before the CDR3 end, so the remaining end is supplied by the germline J gene. The chain links TRBV5-4 to TRBJ2-1, with 14 bases lining up with TRBD2. Looked up from germline, CDR1 is SGHNT and CDR2 is YYREEE (reference sequence). V shed 4 bases, J shed 9 bases, and the junction held 3 bases outside the gene matches. The length of the CDR3 is 14 residues. CDR3: CASSQGLAGGEQFF. The covered CDR3 bases are TGTGCCAGCAGCCAAGGACTAGCGGGAGGTGAG.

CDR3 sequence reads: CSADATNEKLFF. The CDR3 bases that were read are TGCAGTGCTGATGCAACTAATGAAAAG. This rearrangement joins TRBV20-1 to TRBJ2-2; the D is unclear. The read ends 3 residues shy of where the CDR3 ends; the end is completed using the germline J gene. CDR3 size: 12 residues. Looked up from germline, CDR1 is DFQATT and CDR2 is SNEGSKA (reference sequence).

As regards this clone: The CDR3 end lies 3 residues beyond the end of the read and is filled in from the germline J gene. The chain is built from TRBV5-1 and TRBJ1-2; 8 bases match TRBD1. This CDR3 comprises 13 residues. Germline V CDR1 and CDR2: SGHRS, YFSETQ. CDR3 loop: CASSPTGGKGYTF. The part of the CDR3 DNA that was read is TGCGCCAGCAGCCCCACAGGGGGAAAAGGC.

As regards this clone: The sequenced fragment ends 3 residues before the CDR3 boundary, so the rest is inferred from the germline J gene. The genes are TRBV11-3 and TRBJ1-1; possible D gene TRBD1, 5 bases. The germline V gene encodes CDR1 SGHNT and CDR2 YENEEA. The germline V and J ends were trimmed by 3 bases and 5 bases, with 10 bases remaining between them. This CDR3 is built from 13 residues. The CDR3 DNA, read in part, is TGTGCCAGCAGCTTTACCCAGGGTACTGAA. This sequence encodes CASSFTQGTE. The whole CDR3 is CASSFTQGTEAFF.

The sequenced CDR3 bases are TGTGCCAGCAGCTGGGTAGCGTTCAGCGAAGATACC. It is translated as CASSWVAFSEDT. The complete CDR3 sequence is CASSWVAFSEDTYTF. The chain recombines TRBV7-2 with TRBJ1-2; D is unresolved. The CDR3 extends 3 residues past the end of the read, so its final part is completed from the germline J gene. From germline, CDR1 is SGHTA and CDR2 FQGNSA. The CDR3 length is 15 residues.

As regards this clone: Coverage ceases 3 residues before the CDR3 finishes, and the germline J gene fills in the end. The J gene is TRBJ1-4, the V gene TRBV7-2, with D unresolved. CDR1 SGHTA and CDR2 FQGNSA come from the germline V gene. V was trimmed by 3 bases and J by 4 bases, leaving 3 bases between them. This CDR3 contains 12 residues. This CDR3 reads CASSFYNEKLFF. The part of the CDR3 DNA that was read is TGTGCCAGCAGCTTCTATAATGAAAAA.

On this clone: The CDR3 end is not reached by the read, which stops 3 residues before it; the germline J gene fills it in. The chain carries TRBV5-4 and TRBJ2-3, with 7 bases matching TRBD2. The V gene's germline CDR1 is SGHNT and CDR2 YYREEE (reference sequence). The CDR3 length is 16 residues. The sequenced CDR3 bases are TGTGCCAGCAGCTTGGGAGGTCTAGCGGTCTGGGAGGCG. As protein: CASSLGGLAVWEA. From start to end, the CDR3 is CASSLGGLAVWEAQYF. The full variable domain, with the rest looked up from reference TRBV5-4 and TRBJ2-3, is ETGVTQSPTHLIKTRGQQVTLRCSSQSGHNTVSWYQQALGQGPQFIFQYYREEENGRGNFPPRFSGLQFPNYSSELNVNALELDDSALYLCASSLGGLAVWEAQYFGPGTRLTVL.

Details on this clone: The read ends 3 residues before the CDR3 terminus; that terminus is restored from the germline J gene. The chain uses TRBV18 and TRBJ2-4, with D maybe TRBD1 (6 bases). Germline CDR1 and CDR2: KGHSH and LQKENI. This CDR3 has 16 amino acids. CDR3 DNA, as far as it was read: TGTGCCAGCTCACCAACTACAGGGTTGAATCATCCTGGT. It yields the protein CASSPTTGLNHPG. The whole CDR3 protein reads CASSPTTGLNHPGQYF.

On this clone itself: The read ends 3 residues early relative to the CDR3; the germline J gene fills the gap. The chain is built from TRBV7-9 and TRBJ1-5; possible D gene TRBD1, 6 bases. Germline loops: CDR1 SEHNR, CDR2 FQNEAQ (reference sequence). Trimming left V 0 bases short and J 4 bases short, with 7 bases between. The CDR3 sequence is 14 residues long. The sequenced part of the CDR3 DNA is TGTGCCAGCAGCTTAGCAGGGGGAAATCAGCCC. Translating gives CASSLAGGNQP. The full CDR3 sequence reads CASSLAGGNQPQHF.

On this clone itself: Read data end 3 residues before the CDR3 end; the end is taken from the germline J gene. The chain carries TRBV6-2 or TRBV6-3 and TRBJ2-2, with D perhaps matching TRBD2 (6 bases). V lost 3 bases, J lost 2 bases, and 16 bases lay in between. The V gene's germline CDR1 is MNHEY and CDR2 SVGEGT. CDR3 length equals 17 residues. CDR3 sequence: CASSYHGTLRNTGELFF. CDR3 DNA, as far as it was read: TGTGCCAGCAGTTATCACGGGACTCTCCGTAACACCGGGGAG.

A word on this clone: The read terminates 3 residues before the CDR3 end, so the remaining end is supplied by the germline J gene. This chain connects TRBV5-1 to TRBJ1-2; D gene uncertain. Per the germline V gene, CDR1 is SGHRS and CDR2 is YFSETQ. The CDR3 loop spans 14 amino acids. The part of the CDR3 DNA that was read is TGCGCCAGCAGCTTCGCACTATTCCAAGAGACC. It yields the protein CASSFALFQET. The entire CDR3 protein reads CASSFALFQETYTF.

In the case of this clone: The read halts 3 residues ahead of the CDR3 end, with the missing end drawn from the germline J gene. The chain uses TRBV7-2 and TRBJ1-2; maybe TRBD1 (5 bases). The CDR3 is made up of 14 amino acids. CDR1 and CDR2 from the germline V gene are SGHTA and FQGNSA. Trimming shortened V by 1 base and J by 4 bases, and 10 bases separated the two germline ends. CDR3: CASSLVQGLYGYTF. The sequenced CDR3 bases are TGTGCCAGCAGCTTAGTTCAGGGACTCTATGGC.

To note about this clone: The sequenced fragment ends 3 residues before the CDR3 boundary, so the rest is inferred from the germline J gene. The rearrangement uses TRBV5-6 and TRBJ1-5; 9 nucleotides line up with TRBD1. Germline trimming cut 3 bases from V and 6 bases from J; bases unmatched to any gene: 4. The CDR3 has 14 amino acids. Germline lookup yields CDR1 SGHDT and CDR2 YYEEEE. CDR3: CASSYGTGSQPQHF. The part of the CDR3 DNA that was read is TGTGCCAGCAGCTATGGGACAGGGAGTCAGCCC.

A word on this clone: The read comes to an end 3 residues before the CDR3 does, leaving the germline J gene to fill in the end. V gene TRBV30 combines with J gene TRBJ2-4; a weak D match, TRBD1 (6 bases). There are 14 residues in the CDR3. Germline assignment: CDR1 GTSNPN and CDR2 SVGIG (reference sequence). The CDR3 loop is CAWSALTGIYGQYF. Partial CDR3 DNA: TGTGCCTGGAGTGCCCTTACAGGGATCTATGGT. The entire variable domain, with the rest obtained from reference TRBV30 and TRBJ2-4, is as follows: SQTIHQWPATLVQPVGSPLSLECTVEGTSNPNLYWYRQAAGRGLQLLFYSVGIGQISSEVPQNLSASRPQDRQFILSSKKLLLSDSGFYLCAWSALTGIYGQYFGAGTRLSVL.

Remarks on this clone: Coverage ceases 3 residues before the CDR3 finishes, and the germline J gene fills in the end. The V call is TRBV7-3, the J call TRBJ2-5, with D possibly matching TRBD2 (6 bases). With 4 bases removed from V and 1 base from J, the gap between germline ends came to 7 bases. CDR1 is SGHTA, CDR2 FQGTGA, per germline. This CDR3 spans 13 amino acids. The covered CDR3 bases are TGTGCCAGCAGCTCGGGACTCCAAGAGACC. It translates to CASSSGLQET. The entire CDR3 is CASSSGLQETQYF.

On this clone: The read ends 3 residues shy of where the CDR3 ends; the end is completed using the germline J gene. The V and J genes are TRBV7-9 and TRBJ1-5; 9 bases are a match to TRBD1. From germline, CDR1 is SEHNR and CDR2 FQNEAQ (reference sequence). This CDR3 comprises 15 residues. V shed 5 bases, J shed 5 bases, and the junction held 7 bases outside the gene matches. The CDR3 loop reads CASSRTGEGYQPQHF. The DNA read from the CDR3 is TGTGCCAGCAGCAGGACAGGGGAGGGTTATCAGCCC.